The 25 T cell receptor beta chains listed next were all sequenced from one sample in a study of blood T cell repertoires in COVID-19. The protocol was immunoSEQ multiplex PCR, while the TCRdb copy is restricted to in-frame clones and leaves out a portion. The top ten clones hold about 2% of a sample with 200,000 to 300,000 clones, about 79% of them seen once. Sequences were obtained from peripheral blood. The receptor set was obtained from a man aged 40-49 years who had recovered from COVID-19.

The chain uses TRBV19 and TRBJ1-4; TRBD1 agrees at 7 bases. Germline assignment: CDR1 LNHDA and CDR2 SQIVND (reference sequence). Trimming took 8 bases from V and 5 from J; bases not matched to a gene: 5. The length of the CDR3 is 13 residues. DNA for the CDR3: TGTGCCAGTGCCGACAGGGAGAATGAAAAACTGTTTTTT. Its protein product is CASADRENEKLFF.

The CDR3 here is CASSLGTGVGEKLFF. CDR3 nucleotides: TGTGCCAGCAGCCTCGGGACAGGGGTTGGTGAAAAACTGTTTTTT. The chain links TRBV6-5 to TRBJ1-4; 10 bases match TRBD1. The CDR3 has 15 amino acids. The germline V gene encodes CDR1 MNHEY and CDR2 SVGAGI. J gave up 7 bases and V 6 bases, and 8 bases lay outside the gene matches.

The chain uses TRBV3-1 (or the pseudogene TRBV3-2) and TRBJ2-7, with a tentative D call TRBD2 (6 bases). Germline-derived CDR1 and CDR2 are LGHDT and YNNKEL (reference sequence). This CDR3 is built from 14 residues. V gave up 4 bases and J gave up 3 bases, with 13 bases separating them. The CDR3 DNA is TGTGCCAGCAGCCTTTCGCGGGGTGGCTACGAGCAGTACTTC. Protein product: CASSLSRGGYEQYF.

The J gene is TRBJ2-3, the V gene TRBV4-1; a weak D match, TRBD2 (6 bases). Germline CDR1 reads MGHRA; CDR2 reads YSYEKL. The length of the CDR3 is 19 residues. V shed 1 base and J shed 2 bases, with 22 bases lying between them. The CDR3 spells CASSQALNRDLQSTDTQYF. The CDR3 DNA sequence: TGCGCCAGCAGCCAAGCCTTGAACCGGGACTTACAATCCACAGATACGCAGTATTTT.

This chain uses TRBV6-2 or TRBV6-3 with TRBJ2-7; 7 bases map to TRBD1. The CDR3 contains 14 residues. With 3 bases clipped from V and 3 bases from J, the junction kept 5 bases outside the gene matches. CDR1 is MNHEY, CDR2 SVGEGT, per germline. The CDR3 DNA follows: TGTGCCAGCAGTTATTACAGGGGCGGCTACGAGCAGTACTTC. Translated, it gives CASSYYRGGYEQYF.

CDR3 sequence (DNA): TGTGCCTGGAGTGTGGGGACTAGTTTTGCTACGCAGTATTTT. Its translation: CAWSVGTSFATQYF. The V gene is TRBV30, the J gene TRBJ2-3; the match to TRBD2 covers 8 bases. The CDR3 runs to 14 residues. Looked up from germline, CDR1 is GTSNPN and CDR2 is SVGIG (reference sequence). J was trimmed by 8 bases and V by 0 bases; bases with no gene match: 7.

The CDR3 sequence: CASRISGVTGELFF. The CDR3 bases are TGCGCCAGCAGGATATCGGGGGTCACCGGGGAGCTGTTTTTT. The chain couples TRBV5-1 to TRBJ2-2; weak D call: TRBD2 (6 bases). The germline CDR1 and CDR2 sequences are SGHRS and YFSETQ. CDR3 length equals 14 residues. V shed 5 bases and J shed 4 bases, with 12 bases lying between them.

This chain uses TRBV7-2 with TRBJ1-2, with 8 bases lining up with TRBD1. The V gene end was trimmed by 5 bases and the J gene end by 4 bases; junction bases not matched to a gene: 12. Germline V gene lookup returns CDR1 SGHTA and CDR2 FQGNSA. This CDR3 spans 16 amino acids. The CDR3 here is CASSPMGGQGAYGYTF. CDR3 nucleotide sequence: TGTGCCAGCAGCCCTATGGGGGGTCAGGGGGCCTATGGCTACACCTTC. The full variable domain, with the rest looked up from reference TRBV7-2 and TRBJ1-2, is GAGVSQSPSNKVTEKGKDVELRCDPISGHTALYWYRQSLGQGLEFLIYFQGNSAPDKSGLPSDRFSAERTGGSVSTLTIQRTQQEDSAVYLCASSPMGGQGAYGYTFGSGTRLTVV.

This chain links TRBV15 with TRBJ1-2; TRBD1 agrees at 7 bases. The germline CDR1 and CDR2 sequences are LNHNV and YYDKDF (reference sequence). The CDR3 loop spans 14 amino acids. V lost 3 bases to trimming and J lost 4 bases; unmatched junction nucleotides: 5. The CDR3 nucleotides are TGTGCCACCAGCAGGACAGGGATCCCCTATGGCTACACCTTC. Its protein is CATSRTGIPYGYTF.

The gene calls are TRBV7-6 and TRBJ2-1; TRBD1 agrees at 10 bases. V lost 5 bases and J lost 5; bases outside the gene matches: 9. Germline lookup yields CDR1 SGHVS and CDR2 FNYEAQ. There are 16 residues in the CDR3. The CDR3 nucleotides read TGTGCCAGCAGCCCCTCGGGACAGGGGTATGACAATGAGCAGTTCTTC. Residues: CASSPSGQGYDNEQFF.

The table lists this clone with a count of one. The rearrangement links TRBV30 to TRBJ1-6; D is undetermined. Germline CDR1 reads GTSNPN; CDR2 reads SVGIG (reference sequence). There are 14 residues in the CDR3. V was clipped by 4 bases and J by 8 bases, with 15 bases between them. The CDR3 bases are TGTGCCTGGACCAGGACTTTAAGGGATTCACCCCTCCACTTT. It is translated as CAWTRTLRDSPLHF.

The chain has TRBV10-3 and TRBJ1-3; D might be TRBD1 (5 bases). CDR3 length: 15 amino acids. The germline CDR1 and CDR2 sequences are ENHRY and SYGVKD. Trimming shortened V by 7 bases and J by 3 bases, and 16 bases separated the two germline ends. CDR3 sequence (DNA): TGTGCCATCATTCAGGGTTTGATAGATGGAAACACCATATATTTT. Protein: CAIIQGLIDGNTIYF.

V gene TRBV10-3 combines with J gene TRBJ2-7; D remains unclear. Germline assignment: CDR1 ENHRY and CDR2 SYGVKD. This CDR3 has 14 residues. Trimming pared 0 bases from V and 0 bases from J, leaving 6 bases between. The CDR3 protein is CAISESTRSYEQYF. The CDR3 coding sequence is TGTGCCATCAGTGAGTCGACACGCTCCTACGAGCAGTACTTC.

The V call is TRBV5-1, the J call TRBJ2-7; tentative D call: TRBD1 (5 bases). V lost 2 bases and J lost 5, with 23 bases in between. The germline CDR1 and CDR2 sequences are SGHRS and YFSETQ. CDR3 size: 17 residues. The CDR3 loop is CASSFDYRGAAGHEQYF. For the CDR3, the DNA is TGCGCCAGCAGCTTTGATTATCGCGGCGCGGCAGGGCACGAGCAGTACTTC.

The V and J genes are TRBV18 and TRBJ2-7, with D maybe TRBD2 (6 bases). Deletions cut 4 bases from V and 7 bases from J, with 17 bases between. The CDR3 is 14 amino acids. Germline values: CDR1 KGHSH, CDR2 LQKENI. In DNA form, the CDR3 reads TGTGCCAGCTCACGCGGCGGGGAGGTAGGGGAGCAGTACTTC. As protein: CASSRGGEVGEQYF.

The chain employs TRBV7-2 and TRBJ1-6; D remains unclear. V was trimmed by 1 base and J by 4 bases, leaving 14 bases between them. Germline CDR1 and CDR2: SGHTA and FQGNSA. The CDR3 length is 17 residues. This chain's CDR3 is CASSLVSGRDYNSPLHF. The CDR3 coding sequence is TGTGCCAGCAGCTTAGTTAGCGGCAGAGATTATAATTCACCCCTCCACTTT.

This clone was seen only a few times. The chain joins TRBV9 to TRBJ2-1; 11 bases are shared with TRBD2. Germline-derived CDR1 and CDR2 are SGDLS and YYNGEE. V gave up 6 bases and J gave up 6 bases; unmatched junction bases: 5. CDR3 length equals 14 residues. In nucleotides, the CDR3 is TGTGCCAGCACCCCGACTAGCGGGATCAATGAGCAGTTCTTC. It is translated as CASTPTSGINEQFF.

This clone has a count of ten or more. This rearrangement joins TRBV30 to TRBJ1-1; 9 bases line up with TRBD1. The V gene's germline CDR1 is GTSNPN and CDR2 SVGIG (reference sequence). The ends lost 1 base at V and 1 base at J; junction bases unmatched: 1. The CDR3 sequence is 14 residues long. The CDR3, as DNA: TGTGCCTGGAGTGAGGACAGGGGGAACACTGAAGCTTTCTTT. It translates to CAWSEDRGNTEAFF.

The genes are TRBV7-9 and TRBJ1-6; 8 bases fit TRBD1. The CDR3 runs 16 residues. The germline gives CDR1 SEHNR, CDR2 FQNEAQ (reference sequence). The V gene end was trimmed by 5 bases and the J gene end by 5 bases; junction bases not matched to a gene: 8. The CDR3 DNA reads TGTGCCAGCAGCGGGAGTAGGGACAGGAATAATTCACCCCTCCACTTT. It yields the protein CASSGSRDRNNSPLHF.

The rearrangement links TRBV4-1 to TRBJ2-7; a weak D match, TRBD1 (5 bases). This CDR3 spans 15 amino acids. Germline V gene sequence: CDR1 MGHRA, CDR2 YSYEKL. Trimming removed 2 bases from V and 9 bases from J, with 20 bases in between. This CDR3 is CASSQRTIDSRWQYF. The CDR3 nucleotides are TGCGCCAGCAGCCAAAGGACCATAGACAGCCGCTGGCAGTACTTC.

The J gene is TRBJ2-1, the V gene TRBV6-6; D is possibly TRBD2 (5 bases). The CDR3 runs to 15 residues. Germline V gene lookup returns CDR1 MNHNY and CDR2 SVGAGI (reference sequence). The V end lost 4 bases, the J end lost 1 base, and 11 bases lay between the germline ends. DNA for the CDR3: TGTGCCAGCAGTTTGACGAGGAGGTCCTACAATGAGCAGTTCTTC. It is translated as CASSLTRRSYNEQFF.

This clone showed up just a few times. CDR3 sequence (DNA): TGTGCCAGCAGCTTAGCCACTAGCGGGGTCGTGGGCAATGAGCAGTTCTTC. Translation: CASSLATSGVVGNEQFF. The V gene is TRBV7-9, the J gene TRBJ2-1, with 10 bases lining up with TRBD2. The V gene end was trimmed by 0 bases and the J gene end by 6 bases; junction bases not matched to a gene: 8. The CDR3 is 17 amino acids. In germline, CDR1 is SEHNR, CDR2 FQNEAQ (reference sequence).

This clone was counted a single time. This sequence joins TRBV2 and TRBJ1-4; tentatively, D is TRBD1 (5 bases). The V and J ends lost 3 bases and 6 bases respectively, with 14 bases between them. CDR3 length: 15 amino acids. Germline V lookup: CDR1 SNHLY, CDR2 FYNNEI. The CDR3 spells CASSEFLGVDEKLFF. The CDR3 DNA sequence: TGTGCCAGCAGTGAGTTCCTAGGGGTCGATGAAAAACTGTTTTTT.

The rearrangement uses TRBV7-9 and TRBJ2-7, with 7 bases identical to TRBD2. Per germline, CDR1 SEHNR and CDR2 FQNEAQ (reference sequence). The CDR3 totals 15 residues. The V segment lost 4 bases and the J segment 4 bases; nucleotides outside the gene matches: 10. Here the CDR3 reads CASSSPSGTGYEQYF. CDR3 nucleotide sequence: TGTGCCAGCAGCTCTCCTAGCGGCACCGGGTACGAGCAGTACTTC.

The V gene is TRBV10-3, the J gene TRBJ2-1; TRBD2 matches at 9 bases. The germline V gene encodes CDR1 ENHRY and CDR2 SYGVKD. The length of the CDR3 is 14 residues. The V and J ends lost 8 bases and 10 bases, in that order; junction bases with no gene match: 12. The CDR3 loop reads CAIQGLDSGGEQFF. The DNA of the CDR3 is TGTGCCATCCAGGGGCTGGATAGCGGGGGCGAGCAGTTCTTC.